Listed below are T cell receptor beta chains from one sample, sequenced in a study of T cell responses to AZD1222 COVID-19 vaccine. The data were produced by immunoSEQ multiplex PCR, yet TCRdb's version contains in-frame clones alone and is incomplete. The data show approximately 180,000 clones, approximately 95% seen once. Sequenced here: peripheral blood, sampled 28 days after the second dose of the MenACWY control vaccine. Receptors originate from an adult who received the MenACWY meningococcal vaccine as a control. The conserved cysteine and the conserved F or W are not part of the CDR3 here.

TRBV15	ATSRRDTANYGYT
TRBV2	ASSDSTGEAF
TRBV13	ASSTRQGGTAQY
TRBV2	ASGAQETQY
TRBV12-3/TRBV12-4	ASSYGPNQPQH
TRBV28	ASTGGDMWGYT
TRBV10-2	ASSDNLARGYT
TRBV5-6	ASSLDRDTQY
TRBV3-1/TRBV3-2	ASSGQGVSPLH
TRBV6-5	ASSSQGIGGYT
TRBV5-1	ASSSGAGDGYT
TRBV6-2/TRBV6-3	ASRPHSSSYNEQF
TRBV3-1/TRBV3-2	ASSQGLSGGLPDEQF
TRBV5-1	ASSLERGGTDTQY
TRBV6-6	ASSHTRPAGPQH
TRBV6-5	ASSSPGANVLT
TRBV10-2	ASSERTSGGARYEQY
TRBV19	ASSMGTGVRQPQH
TRBV7-8	ASSLEVREGTEAF
TRBV15	ATSRGITGAPRANEKLF
TRBV3-1/TRBV3-2	ASSQRGAGNTIY
TRBV18	ASSPFQLNTEAF
TRBV5-6	ASSLEGAWGYT
TRBV9	ASSNGGNEKLF
TRBV7-2	ASSLSGTLETQY
TRBV15	ATSRGDRSFYEQY
TRBV18	ASSPRLAGSYNEQF
TRBV5-1	ASSRTTSPGELF
TRBV19	ASSGPGNQPQH